Listed below are T cell receptor beta chains from one sample, sequenced in a study of blood T cells in healthy people across ages. TCRdb processed the 5' RACE reads anew with MiXCR; each CDR3 protein has one entry. This sample has approximately 2,000,000 distinct CDR3 sequences, with about 39% found just once. The sequenced sample consisted of blood. These receptors were collected from a human donor in good health. CDR3s leave out the opening cysteine and the closing phenylalanine or tryptophan. The order of the fields is V gene, CDR3 protein.

TRBV24-1,ATSDLGGKGGEKLF
TRBV20-1,SASRTGGYEQY
TRBV12-3/TRBV12-4,ASGSSWMNTHNEQF
TRBV5-6,ASSLRQGGCYEQY
TRBV12-3/TRBV12-4,ASNLTEGNYGYT
TRBV20-1,SASYRGMDT
TRBV5-1,ASSYEGGRWEETQY
TRBV4-3,ASSQDVRTTRWHT
TRBV11-3,ASSPGLVVDEQY
TRBV6-1,ASSEFGGEETQY
TRBV4-3,ASSQDSASTDTQY
TRBV29-1,SPPDRSYNEQF
TRBV6-6,ASLQRQPANQPQH
TRBV20-1,SAIHRSGDSGNTIY
TRBV9,ASSGGTGKTRNTEAF
TRBV18,ASSASQGAATNEKLF
TRBV5-1,ASSLDAGTDTQY
TRBV28,ASTHRGGGYANYGYT
TRBV5-1,ASRTGQAGYGYT
TRBV9,ASSPQTRNSPLH
TRBV4-3,ASSQGTGANNEQF
TRBV20-1,SAAPDYEQY
TRBV5-5,ASSLVFATPGSLAEQY